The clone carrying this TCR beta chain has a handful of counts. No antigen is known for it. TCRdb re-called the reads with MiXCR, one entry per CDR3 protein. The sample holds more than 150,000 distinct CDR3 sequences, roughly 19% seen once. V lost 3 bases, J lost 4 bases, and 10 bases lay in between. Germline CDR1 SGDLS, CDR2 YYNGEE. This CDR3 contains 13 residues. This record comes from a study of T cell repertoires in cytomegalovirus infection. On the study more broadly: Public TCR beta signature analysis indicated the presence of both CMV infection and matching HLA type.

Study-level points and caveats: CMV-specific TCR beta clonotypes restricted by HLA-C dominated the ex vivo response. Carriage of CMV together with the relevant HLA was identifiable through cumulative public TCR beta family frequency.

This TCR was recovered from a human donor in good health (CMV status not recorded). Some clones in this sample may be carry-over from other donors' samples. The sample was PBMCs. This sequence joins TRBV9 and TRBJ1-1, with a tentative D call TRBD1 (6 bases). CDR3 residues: CASSAGQATEAFF. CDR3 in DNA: TGTGCCAGCAGCGCGGGACAAGCCACTGAAGCTTTCTTT.